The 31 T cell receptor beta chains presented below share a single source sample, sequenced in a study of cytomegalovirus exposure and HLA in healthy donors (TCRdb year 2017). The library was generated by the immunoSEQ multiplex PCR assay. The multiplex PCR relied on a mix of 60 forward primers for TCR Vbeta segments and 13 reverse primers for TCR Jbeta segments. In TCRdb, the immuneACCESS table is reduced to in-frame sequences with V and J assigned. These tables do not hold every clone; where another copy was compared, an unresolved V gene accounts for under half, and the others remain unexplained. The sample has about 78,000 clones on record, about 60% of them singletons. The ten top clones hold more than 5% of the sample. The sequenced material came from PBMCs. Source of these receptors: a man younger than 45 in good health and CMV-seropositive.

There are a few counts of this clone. CDR3 DNA: TGTGCCACTCCTCAGGGGGATTACGCCGGGGAGCTGTTTTTT. The encoded protein is CATPQGDYAGELFF. The rearrangement uses TRBV2 and TRBJ2-2; 7 bases are shared with TRBD1. J gave up 6 bases and V 10 bases, and 11 bases lay outside the gene matches. The germline gives CDR1 SNHLY, CDR2 FYNNEI. The CDR3 spans 14 residues.

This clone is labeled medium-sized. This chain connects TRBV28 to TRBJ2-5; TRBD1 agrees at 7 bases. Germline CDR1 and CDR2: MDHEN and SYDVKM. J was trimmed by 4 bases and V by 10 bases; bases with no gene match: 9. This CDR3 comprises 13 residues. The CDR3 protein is CATRDRKLETQYF. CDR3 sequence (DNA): TGTGCCACCCGGGACAGAAAGTTAGAGACCCAGTACTTC.

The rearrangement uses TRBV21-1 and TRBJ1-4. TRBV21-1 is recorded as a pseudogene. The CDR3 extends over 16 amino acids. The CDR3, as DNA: TGTGCCAGCAGCAAACCTAAAACCTCCCCGTATGAAAAACTGTTTTTT. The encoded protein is CASSKPKTSPYEKLFF.

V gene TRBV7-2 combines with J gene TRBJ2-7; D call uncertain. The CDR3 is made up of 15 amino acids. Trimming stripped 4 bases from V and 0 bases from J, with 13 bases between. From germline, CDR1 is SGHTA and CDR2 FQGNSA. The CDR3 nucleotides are TGTGCCAGCAGCTCCCCCCCGACTTCCTCCTACGAGCAGTACTTC. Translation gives CASSSPPTSSYEQYF.

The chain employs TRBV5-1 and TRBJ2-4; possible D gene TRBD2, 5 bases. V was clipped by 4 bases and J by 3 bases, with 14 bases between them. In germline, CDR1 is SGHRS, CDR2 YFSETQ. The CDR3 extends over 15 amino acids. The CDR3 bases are TGCGCCAGCAGCCGAGCGGAGGCCTACAAAAACATTCAGTACTTC. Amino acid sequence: CASSRAEAYKNIQYF.

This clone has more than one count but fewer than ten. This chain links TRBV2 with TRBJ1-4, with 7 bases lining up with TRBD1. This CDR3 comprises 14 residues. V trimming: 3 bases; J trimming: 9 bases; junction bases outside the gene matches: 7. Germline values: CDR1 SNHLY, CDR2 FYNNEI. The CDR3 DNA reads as TGTGCCAGCAGTGAGACGAAGGGGGCTAAAAAACTGTTTTTT. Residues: CASSETKGAKKLFF.

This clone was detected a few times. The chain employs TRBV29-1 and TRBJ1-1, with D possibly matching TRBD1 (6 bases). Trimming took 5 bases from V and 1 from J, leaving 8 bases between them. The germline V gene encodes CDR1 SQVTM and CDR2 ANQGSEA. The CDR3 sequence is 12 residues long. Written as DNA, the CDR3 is TGCAGCGTTTCGACAGGGAACACTGAAGCTTTCTTT. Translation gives CSVSTGNTEAFF. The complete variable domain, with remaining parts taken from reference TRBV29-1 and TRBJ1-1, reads SAVISQKPSRDICQRGTSLTIQCQVDSQVTMMFWYRQQPGQSLTLIATANQGSEATYESGFVIDKFPISRPNLTFSTLTVSNMSPEDSSIYLCSVSTGNTEAFFGQGTRLTVV.

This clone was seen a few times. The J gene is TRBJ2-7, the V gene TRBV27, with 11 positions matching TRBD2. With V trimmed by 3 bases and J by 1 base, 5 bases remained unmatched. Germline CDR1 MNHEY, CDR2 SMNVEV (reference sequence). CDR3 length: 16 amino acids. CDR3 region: CASSLLAGGGSYEQYF. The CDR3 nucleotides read TGTGCCAGCAGTTTGCTAGCGGGAGGAGGATCCTACGAGCAGTACTTC.

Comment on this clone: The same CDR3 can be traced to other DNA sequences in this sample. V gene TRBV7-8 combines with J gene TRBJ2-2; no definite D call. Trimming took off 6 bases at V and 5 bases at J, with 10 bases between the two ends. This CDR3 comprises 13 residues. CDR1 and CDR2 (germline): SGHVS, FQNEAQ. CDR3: CASRSLDTGELFF. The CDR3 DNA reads TGTGCCAGCAGGAGTCTAGATACCGGGGAGCTGTTTTTT.

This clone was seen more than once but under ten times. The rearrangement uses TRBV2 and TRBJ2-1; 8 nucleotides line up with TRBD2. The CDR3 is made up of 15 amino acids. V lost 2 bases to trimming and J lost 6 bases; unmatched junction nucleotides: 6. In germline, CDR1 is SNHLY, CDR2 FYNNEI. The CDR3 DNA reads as TGTGCCAGCAGTGAAAGTACCGGGAGGGCCAATGAGCAGTTCTTC. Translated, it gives CASSESTGRANEQFF.

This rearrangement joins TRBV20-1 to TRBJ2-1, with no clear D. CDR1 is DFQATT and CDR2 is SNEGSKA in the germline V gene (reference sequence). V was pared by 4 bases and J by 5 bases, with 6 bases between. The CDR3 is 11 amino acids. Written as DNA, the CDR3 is TGCAGTGCTACCAGAAACAATGAGCAGTTCTTC. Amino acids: CSATRNNEQFF.

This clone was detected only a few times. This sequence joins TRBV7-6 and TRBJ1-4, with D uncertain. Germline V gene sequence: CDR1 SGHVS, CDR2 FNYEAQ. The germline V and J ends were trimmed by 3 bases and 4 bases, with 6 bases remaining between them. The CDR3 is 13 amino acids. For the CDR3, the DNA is TGTGCCAGCAGCTTCGGGAGTAATGAAAAACTGTTTTTT. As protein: CASSFGSNEKLFF.

The CDR3 reads CASSLEGGQGAAEQYF. Written as DNA, the CDR3 is TGTGCCAGCAGCTTGGAGGGGGGACAGGGGGCTGCTGAGCAGTACTTC. The chain employs TRBV5-5 and TRBJ2-7; 12 bases match TRBD1. Unmatched junction bases numbered 8, after V lost 0 bases and J lost 7 bases. CDR1 and CDR2 (germline): SGHKS, YYEKEE (reference sequence). The CDR3 contains 16 residues. Supplemented by reference TRBV5-5 and TRBJ2-7, the full variable domain reads DAGVTQSPTHLIKTRGQQVTLRCSPISGHKSVSWYQQVLGQGPQFIFQYYEKEERGRGNFPDRFSARQFPNYSSELNVNALLLGDSALYLCASSLEGGQGAAEQYFGPGTRLTVT.

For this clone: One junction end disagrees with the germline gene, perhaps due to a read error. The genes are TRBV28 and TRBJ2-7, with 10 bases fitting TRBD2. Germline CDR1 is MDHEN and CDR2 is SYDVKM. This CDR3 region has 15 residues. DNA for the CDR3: TGTGCCAGCAGTTTACCCACCAGTGGGCTAGCGGGAGAAGACTTC. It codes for CASSLPTSGLAGEDF.

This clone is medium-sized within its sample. The CDR3 loop is CASRSAGIETQYF. The CDR3 DNA is TGCGCCAGCAGATCGGCGGGGATAGAGACCCAGTACTTC. The rearrangement uses TRBV5-1 and TRBJ2-5; D is possibly TRBD2 (6 bases). This CDR3 spans 13 amino acids. CDR1 and CDR2 (germline): SGHRS, YFSETQ. V lost 5 bases and J 4 bases, leaving 12 bases between the germline ends.

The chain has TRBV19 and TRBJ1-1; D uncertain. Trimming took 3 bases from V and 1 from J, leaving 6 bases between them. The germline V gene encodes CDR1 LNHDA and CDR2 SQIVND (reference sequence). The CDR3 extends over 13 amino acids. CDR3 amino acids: CASSIEQNTEAFF. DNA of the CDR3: TGTGCCAGTAGTATTGAGCAGAACACTGAAGCTTTCTTT.

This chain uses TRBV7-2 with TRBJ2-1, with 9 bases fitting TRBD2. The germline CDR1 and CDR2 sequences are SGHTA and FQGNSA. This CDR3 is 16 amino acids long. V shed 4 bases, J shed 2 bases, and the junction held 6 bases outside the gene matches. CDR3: CASSSFSGSPYNEQFF. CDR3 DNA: TGTGCCAGCAGCTCCTTTAGCGGGAGCCCCTACAATGAGCAGTTCTTC.

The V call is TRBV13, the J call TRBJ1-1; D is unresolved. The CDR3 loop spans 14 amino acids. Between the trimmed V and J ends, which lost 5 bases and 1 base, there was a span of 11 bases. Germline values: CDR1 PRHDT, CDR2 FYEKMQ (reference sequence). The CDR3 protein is CASSHSRRNTEAFF. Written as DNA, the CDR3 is TGTGCCAGCAGCCATTCTAGGAGGAACACTGAAGCTTTCTTT.

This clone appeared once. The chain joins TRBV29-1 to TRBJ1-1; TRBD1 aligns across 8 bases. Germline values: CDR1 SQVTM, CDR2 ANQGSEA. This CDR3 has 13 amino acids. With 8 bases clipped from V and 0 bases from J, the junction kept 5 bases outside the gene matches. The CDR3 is CSYQGAMNTEAFF. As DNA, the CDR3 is TGCAGCTATCAGGGGGCGATGAACACTGAAGCTTTCTTT.

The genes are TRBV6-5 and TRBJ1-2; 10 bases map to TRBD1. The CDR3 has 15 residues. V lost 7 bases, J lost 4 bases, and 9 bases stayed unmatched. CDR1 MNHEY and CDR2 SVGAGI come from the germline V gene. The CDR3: CASIKEGQGIYGYTF. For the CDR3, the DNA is TGTGCCAGCATCAAGGAGGGACAGGGGATCTATGGCTACACCTTC.

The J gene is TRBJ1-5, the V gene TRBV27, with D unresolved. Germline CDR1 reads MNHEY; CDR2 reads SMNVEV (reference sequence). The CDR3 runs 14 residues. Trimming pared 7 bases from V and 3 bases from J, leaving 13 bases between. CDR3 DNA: TGTGCCAGCAAACGCCCGGGGATCAATCAGCCCCAGCATTTT. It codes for CASKRPGINQPQHF.

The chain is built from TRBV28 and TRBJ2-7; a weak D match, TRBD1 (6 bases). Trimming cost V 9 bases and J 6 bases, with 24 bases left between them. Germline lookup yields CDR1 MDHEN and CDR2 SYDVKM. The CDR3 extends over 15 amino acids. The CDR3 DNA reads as TGTGCCAGTCTCGGAACAGGGTCCCCGATGATCGAGCAGTACTTC. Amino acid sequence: CASLGTGSPMIEQYF.

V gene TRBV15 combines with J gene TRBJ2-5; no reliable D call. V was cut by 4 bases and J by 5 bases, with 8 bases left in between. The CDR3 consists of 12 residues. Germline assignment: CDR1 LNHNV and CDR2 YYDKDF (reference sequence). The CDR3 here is CATSTERETQYF. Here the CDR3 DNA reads TGTGCCACCAGCACAGAGAGGGAGACCCAGTACTTC.

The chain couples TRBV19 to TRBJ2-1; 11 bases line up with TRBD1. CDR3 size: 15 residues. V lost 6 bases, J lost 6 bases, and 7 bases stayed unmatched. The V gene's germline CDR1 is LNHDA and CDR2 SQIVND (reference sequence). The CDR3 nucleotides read TGTGCCAGTAGGTTGACGGGACAGGGGGTCAATGAGCAGTTCTTC. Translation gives CASRLTGQGVNEQFF.

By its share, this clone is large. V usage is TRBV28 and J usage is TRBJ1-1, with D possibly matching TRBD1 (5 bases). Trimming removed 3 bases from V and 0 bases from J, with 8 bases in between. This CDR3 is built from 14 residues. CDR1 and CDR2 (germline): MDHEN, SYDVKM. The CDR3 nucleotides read TGTGCCAGCAGTTTGTGGACACTGAACACTGAAGCTTTCTTT. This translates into CASSLWTLNTEAFF.

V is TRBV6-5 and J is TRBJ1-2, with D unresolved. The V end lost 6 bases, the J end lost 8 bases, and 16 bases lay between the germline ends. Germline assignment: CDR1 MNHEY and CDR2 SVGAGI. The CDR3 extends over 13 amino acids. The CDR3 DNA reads TGTGCCAGCAGACGGTCCTCGGGAACGGGCTACACCTTC. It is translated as CASRRSSGTGYTF.

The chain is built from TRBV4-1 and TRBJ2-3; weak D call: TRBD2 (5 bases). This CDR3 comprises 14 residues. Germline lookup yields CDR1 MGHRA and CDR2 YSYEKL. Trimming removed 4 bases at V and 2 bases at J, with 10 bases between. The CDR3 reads CASSPRTDTDTQYF. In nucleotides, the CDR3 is TGCGCCAGCAGCCCTAGGACTGACACAGATACGCAGTATTTT.

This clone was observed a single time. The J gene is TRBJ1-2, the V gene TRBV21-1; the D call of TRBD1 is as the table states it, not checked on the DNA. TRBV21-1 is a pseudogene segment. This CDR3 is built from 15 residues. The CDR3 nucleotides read TGTGCCAGCAGCAGCCGCTCCAGGAAGTTATATGGCTACACCTTC. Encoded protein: CASSSRSRKLYGYTF.

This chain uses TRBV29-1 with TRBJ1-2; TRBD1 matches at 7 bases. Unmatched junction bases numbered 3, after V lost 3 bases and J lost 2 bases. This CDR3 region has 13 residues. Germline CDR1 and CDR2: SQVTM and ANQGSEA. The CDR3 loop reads CSVDTTGNYGYTF. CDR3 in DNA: TGCAGCGTTGACACGACAGGGAACTATGGCTACACCTTC. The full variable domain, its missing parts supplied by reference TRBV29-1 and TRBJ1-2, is SAVISQKPSRDICQRGTSLTIQCQVDSQVTMMFWYRQQPGQSLTLIATANQGSEATYESGFVIDKFPISRPNLTFSTLTVSNMSPEDSSIYLCSVDTTGNYGYTFGSGTRLTVV.

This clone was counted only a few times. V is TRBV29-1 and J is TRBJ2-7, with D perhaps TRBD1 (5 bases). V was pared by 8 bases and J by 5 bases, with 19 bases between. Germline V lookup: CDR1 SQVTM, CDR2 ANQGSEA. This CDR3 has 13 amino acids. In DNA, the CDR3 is TGCAGCAGTGCAGGGATGAGTGTCGACGAGCAGTACTTC. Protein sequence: CSSAGMSVDEQYF.

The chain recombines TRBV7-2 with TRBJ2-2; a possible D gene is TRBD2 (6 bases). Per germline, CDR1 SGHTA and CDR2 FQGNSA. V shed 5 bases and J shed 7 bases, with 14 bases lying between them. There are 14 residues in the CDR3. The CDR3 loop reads CASSPALSGGELFF. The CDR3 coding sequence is TGTGCCAGCAGCCCGGCCCTTAGCGGCGGGGAGCTGTTTTTT.